The rows below give T cell receptor beta chains drawn from one sample of a study of blood T cell repertoires in COVID-19. Assay used: immunoSEQ multiplex PCR; TCRdb lists only in-frame clones, some missing. The table lists roughly 230,000 clones, around 90% of them singletons, with 2.1% in the top ten. Sequenced input: peripheral blood. These receptors all come from a woman in her sixties with COVID-19, enrolled during active disease. Each CDR3 is given with its conserved first and last residue. Each record gives: J gene, V gene, CDR3 length, clone size, D gene, CDR3 DNA, CDR3 protein. The D gene is left open where the match is weak. The listing skips clone size in some rows; elsewhere it reads once, few, many or a size class.

j_call: TRBJ1-2
v_call: TRBV7-2
cdr3_length: 13
clone_size: .
d_call: .
cdr3_nt: TGTGCCAGCAGCTTAGTATTCGGGGTGAGGGACACCTTC
cdr3_aa: CASSLVFGVRDTF

j_call: TRBJ2-1
v_call: TRBV3-1/TRBV3-2
cdr3_length: 16
clone_size: few
d_call: TRBD1
cdr3_nt: TGTGCCAGCAGCCTTCTTACAGGGGGCGCTTACAATGAGCAGTTCTTC
cdr3_aa: CASSLLTGGAYNEQFF

j_call: TRBJ2-2
v_call: TRBV11-2
cdr3_length: 19
clone_size: .
d_call: .
cdr3_nt: TGTGCCAGCAGCTCCGGGGTAGAGGGGGAAGTTTCGAACACCGGGGAGCTGTTTTTT
cdr3_aa: CASSSGVEGEVSNTGELFF

j_call: TRBJ2-2
v_call: TRBV9
cdr3_length: 16
clone_size: .
d_call: .
cdr3_nt: TGTGCCAGCAGCGCCATGCGGGTTAGCAACACCGGGGAGCTGTTTTTT
cdr3_aa: CASSAMRVSNTGELFF

j_call: TRBJ2-3
v_call: TRBV27
cdr3_length: 17
clone_size: once
d_call: TRBD2
cdr3_nt: TGTGCCAGCAGCCCCAGGAGCGGGGGTAATCGCGGAGATACGCAGTATTTT
cdr3_aa: CASSPRSGGNRGDTQYF

j_call: TRBJ2-3
v_call: TRBV5-1
cdr3_length: 13
clone_size: .
d_call: .
cdr3_nt: TGCGCCAGCCGGGGAGGGGGGAAAGATACGCAGTATTTT
cdr3_aa: CASRGGGKDTQYF

j_call: TRBJ2-2
v_call: TRBV11-3
cdr3_length: 16
clone_size: .
d_call: TRBD2
cdr3_nt: TGTGCCAGCAGCTCTAGCGGGGGGGCCGCCACCGGGGAGCTGTTTTTT
cdr3_aa: CASSSSGGAATGELFF

j_call: TRBJ1-2
v_call: TRBV6-1
cdr3_length: 14
clone_size: few
d_call: TRBD1
cdr3_nt: TGTGCCAGCAGTGAAGTAGCAGGGGGCTATGGCTACACCTTC
cdr3_aa: CASSEVAGGYGYTF

j_call: TRBJ1-6
v_call: TRBV5-1
cdr3_length: 15
clone_size: .
d_call: .
cdr3_nt: TGCGCCAGCACCGCGTCGGGGTTCTATAATTCACCCCTCCACTTT
cdr3_aa: CASTASGFYNSPLHF

j_call: TRBJ1-1
v_call: TRBV2
cdr3_length: 15
clone_size: .
d_call: .
cdr3_nt: TGTGCCAGCAGCATATTACTGGGGGGGAACACTGAAGCTTTCTTT
cdr3_aa: CASSILLGGNTEAFF

j_call: TRBJ2-7
v_call: TRBV30
cdr3_length: 13
clone_size: .
d_call: TRBD1
cdr3_nt: TGTGCCTGGGGGACAGGGGGCTCCTACGAGCAGTACTTC
cdr3_aa: CAWGTGGSYEQYF

j_call: TRBJ1-3
v_call: TRBV11-2
cdr3_length: 16
clone_size: .
d_call: .
cdr3_nt: TGTGCCAGCAGCTTCTCTCTTCTGGCGGCTGGAAACACCATATATTTT
cdr3_aa: CASSFSLLAAGNTIYF

j_call: TRBJ1-4
v_call: TRBV21-1
cdr3_length: 15
clone_size: .
d_call: .
cdr3_nt: TGTGCCAGCACCGAGAGGATATTGACTAATGAAAAACTGTTTTTT
cdr3_aa: CASTERILTNEKLFF

j_call: TRBJ1-2
v_call: TRBV19
cdr3_length: 15
clone_size: .
d_call: TRBD1
cdr3_nt: TGTGCCAGTAGTAACCCGACAGGGGTAAACTATGGCTACACCTTC
cdr3_aa: CASSNPTGVNYGYTF

j_call: TRBJ2-2
v_call: TRBV5-1
cdr3_length: 16
clone_size: .
d_call: TRBD2
cdr3_nt: TGCGCCAGCAGCTTGGCTTCGGGGGGAAATGCCGGGGAGCTGTTTTTT
cdr3_aa: CASSLASGGNAGELFF

j_call: TRBJ2-7
v_call: TRBV27
cdr3_length: 14
clone_size: .
d_call: .
cdr3_nt: TGTGCCAGCAGCTTAACCACGGGAGCCTACGAGCAGTACTTC
cdr3_aa: CASSLTTGAYEQYF

j_call: TRBJ2-5
v_call: TRBV7-9
cdr3_length: 15
clone_size: .
d_call: TRBD2
cdr3_nt: TGTGCCAGCAGCCCCGAACTAGCGGGGGTGGAGACCCAGTACTTC
cdr3_aa: CASSPELAGVETQYF

j_call: TRBJ1-4
v_call: TRBV5-6
cdr3_length: 15
clone_size: .
d_call: .
cdr3_nt: TGTGCCAGCAGCTTGGACCCGGGGAGAAATGAAAAACTGTTTTTT
cdr3_aa: CASSLDPGRNEKLFF

j_call: TRBJ2-1
v_call: TRBV29-1
cdr3_length: 14
clone_size: once
d_call: TRBD1
cdr3_nt: TGCAGCGTGAAGAGACAGGGGGCCTACAATGAGCAGTTCTTC
cdr3_aa: CSVKRQGAYNEQFF

j_call: TRBJ2-7
v_call: TRBV30
cdr3_length: 15
clone_size: .
d_call: .
cdr3_nt: TGTGCCTGGAGTGTCACAGGGCACTCGAAATACGAGCAGTACTTC
cdr3_aa: CAWSVTGHSKYEQYF

j_call: TRBJ1-2
v_call: TRBV2
cdr3_length: 18
clone_size: few
d_call: TRBD1
cdr3_nt: TGTGCCAGCAGTGAGATTCCCGGGACAGGGGGAGTATGGGGTGGCTACACCTTC
cdr3_aa: CASSEIPGTGGVWGGYTF

j_call: TRBJ1-1
v_call: TRBV27
cdr3_length: 16
clone_size: .
d_call: TRBD1
cdr3_nt: TGTGCCAGCAGACTTGACAGGACAGGGCGAGAAACTGAAGCTTTCTTT
cdr3_aa: CASRLDRTGRETEAFF

j_call: TRBJ1-2
v_call: TRBV27
cdr3_length: 13
clone_size: once
d_call: .
cdr3_nt: TGTGCCAGCAGTTTCGGCGGAGAATATGGCTACACCTTC
cdr3_aa: CASSFGGEYGYTF

j_call: TRBJ1-1
v_call: TRBV7-9
cdr3_length: 16
clone_size: .
d_call: .
cdr3_nt: TGTGCCAGCCAACAGAAATCAGGGTGGTCGTACACTGAAGCTTTCTTT
cdr3_aa: CASQQKSGWSYTEAFF

j_call: TRBJ2-3
v_call: TRBV5-6
cdr3_length: 15
clone_size: .
d_call: .
cdr3_nt: TGTGCCAGCAGCTTGACGGCAGGCGGGATTGATACGCAGTATTTT
cdr3_aa: CASSLTAGGIDTQYF

j_call: TRBJ1-5
v_call: TRBV6-5
cdr3_length: 13
clone_size: .
d_call: .
cdr3_nt: TGTGCCAGCGTGGGGGGATGGGGTCAGCCCCAGCATTTT
cdr3_aa: CASVGGWGQPQHF

j_call: TRBJ1-2
v_call: TRBV6-4
cdr3_length: 13
clone_size: .
d_call: TRBD1
cdr3_nt: TGTGCCAGCAGTGATAACAGGGGCTATGGCTACACCTTC
cdr3_aa: CASSDNRGYGYTF